The rows below give T cell receptor beta chains drawn from one sample of a study of T cells in Graves' hyperthyroidism and ophthalmopathy. TCRdb reprocessed the multiplex PCR reads via MiXCR and lists one record per CDR3 protein. Of fewer than 500,000 distinct CDR3 sequences in the sample, 13% are singletons; the top ten hold more than 20%. Sequencing was done on a sample of blood. Every receptor here comes from a man aged 25 to 40 with Graves' hyperthyroidism that later progressed to Graves' ophthalmopathy. CDR3s include the opening cysteine and the closing phenylalanine or tryptophan. The D gene is left open where the match is weak. Not every row has a clone size; where given, it reads once, few, many or a size class.

many	16	TRBD1	TRBV6-1	TRBJ1-6	CASSGDRGSGNSPLHF	TGTGCCAGCAGCGGGGACAGGGGGTCAGGTAATTCACCCCTCCACTTT
few	15	-	TRBV6-1	TRBJ1-5	CASRKRAESNQPQHF	TGTGCCAGCAGAAAACGGGCGGAAAGCAATCAGCCCCAGCATTTT
many	12	-	TRBV30	TRBJ1-2	CAWSLMSYGYTF	TGTGCCTGGAGTCTGATGTCCTATGGCTACACCTTC
few	15	TRBD1	TRBV11-3	TRBJ2-2	CASSLAPGGTGELFF	TGTGCCAGCAGCTTAGCCCCAGGGGGCACCGGGGAGCTGTTTTTT
many	18	TRBD1	TRBV2	TRBJ2-7	CASSEALLLGQGSYEQYF	TGTGCCAGCAGTGAAGCGCTTCTCCTGGGACAGGGATCCTACGAGCAGTACTTC
many	13	-	TRBV20-1	TRBJ2-7	CRAASTLNYEQYF	TGCAGGGCCGCGAGTACTCTCAACTACGAGCAGTACTTC
few	14	-	TRBV5-1	TRBJ2-1	CASSLVRPVNEQFF	TGCGCCAGCAGCTTGGTTCGTCCCGTCAATGAGCAGTTCTTC
many	18	-	TRBV7-2	TRBJ2-7	CASSSIPGGFGGTNEQYF	TGTGCCAGCAGCTCTATCCCCGGGGGCTTCGGGGGAACTAACGAGCAGTACTTC
-	16	TRBD2	TRBV4-2	TRBJ2-1	CASSAPGSGGLNEQFF	TGTGCCAGCAGCGCACCGGGTAGCGGGGGACTCAATGAGCAGTTCTTC
many	16	-	TRBV7-6	TRBJ2-1	CASSLKMGGPGNEQFF	TGTGCCAGCAGCTTAAAGATGGGGGGGCCGGGGAATGAGCAGTTCTTC
many	16	TRBD1	TRBV9	TRBJ2-5	CASSETGGVLAETQYF	TGTGCCAGCAGCGAGACAGGGGGTGTTTTGGCAGAGACCCAGTACTTC
many	15	-	TRBV2	TRBJ2-3	CATRGLGQYTDTQYF	TGTGCCACCCGTGGTTTGGGACAATACACAGATACGCAGTATTTT
-	15	-	TRBV5-1	TRBJ1-5	CASSVAGTLNQPHHF	TGCGCCAGCAGCGTCGCTGGGACATTGAATCAGCCCCATCATTTT
few	17	TRBD1	TRBV19	TRBJ2-3	CASIGPSTGGWTDTQYF	TGTGCCAGTATAGGACCGTCGACAGGGGGCTGGACAGATACGCAGTATTTT
many	15	TRBD1	TRBV2	TRBJ1-6	CASNERDRGSSPLHF	TGTGCCAGCAATGAAAGGGACAGGGGTTCTTCACCCCTCCACTTT
few	12	TRBD1	TRBV6-1	TRBJ1-5	CARGTANQPQHF	TGTGCCAGAGGGACAGCAAATCAGCCCCAGCATTTT
many	12	-	TRBV20-1	TRBJ2-7	CSAQDTSYEQYF	TGCAGTGCTCAAGACACCTCCTACGAGCAGTACTTC
many	15	TRBD1	TRBV12-3/TRBV12-4	TRBJ1-1	CASSFRQGVDTEAFF	TGTGCCAGCAGCTTTCGACAGGGAGTAGACACTGAAGCTTTCTTT
many	13	-	TRBV6-1	TRBJ1-2	CASSLGPVYSYTF	TGTGCCAGCAGTTTAGGGCCAGTCTATAGCTACACCTTC
-	15	-	TRBV9	TRBJ1-1	CASSVEAGMNTEAFF	TGTGCCAGCAGCGTAGAGGCCGGGATGAACACTGAAGCTTTCTTT
-	16	-	TRBV28	TRBJ2-3	CASSLLGGVSTDTQYF	TGTGCCAGCAGTTTATTGGGGGGCGTTAGCACAGATACGCAGTATTTT
few	12	-	TRBV20-1	TRBJ2-5	CSAEIFGETQYF	TGCAGTGCTGAGATTTTTGGAGAGACCCAGTACTTC
many	12	-	TRBV11-2	TRBJ2-3	CASSWTTDTQYF	TGTGCCAGCAGCTGGACCACAGATACGCAGTATTTT
many	15	-	TRBV7-8	TRBJ1-5	CASSQSGPLYKPQHF	TGTGCCAGCAGCCAATCGGGCCCGCTTTATAAACCCCAGCATTTT
many	15	-	TRBV11-2	TRBJ2-3	CASSLQLASTDTQYF	TGTGCCAGCAGCTTACAACTGGCCAGCACAGATACGCAGTATTTT
-	15	-	TRBV4-1	TRBJ1-1	CASSHGSGVNTEAFF	TGCGCCAGCAGCCATGGTAGTGGGGTGAACACTGAAGCTTTCTTT
-	14	-	TRBV6-2/TRBV6-3	TRBJ2-1	CASQVGVSYNEQFF	TGTGCCAGCCAAGTCGGGGTGTCCTACAATGAGCAGTTCTTC
many	13	-	TRBV12-3/TRBV12-4	TRBJ1-5	CASSFDGPEPQHF	TGTGCCAGCAGTTTTGATGGACCGGAGCCCCAGCATTTT
many	15	TRBD1	TRBV11-3	TRBJ2-1	CASSSLDRECPEQFF	TGTGCCAGCAGCTCCTTGGACAGGGAGTGCCCTGAGCAGTTCTTC
many	14	-	TRBV28	TRBJ1-1	CASSLYEARTEAFF	TGTGCCAGCAGTTTATATGAGGCGCGAACTGAAGCTTTCTTT
many	13	TRBD2	TRBV20-1	TRBJ2-5	CSAGLAGKETQYF	TGCAGTGCTGGTCTAGCGGGGAAAGAGACCCAGTACTTC
few	19	TRBD1	TRBV6-1	TRBJ2-7	CASSTTIATSTGRPYEQYF	TGTGCCAGCAGTACAACTATCGCGACCTCGACAGGGAGACCCTACGAGCAGTACTTC
few	12	-	TRBV10-3	TRBJ1-1	CAAATGNTEAFF	TGTGCCGCAGCAACAGGGAACACTGAAGCTTTCTTT
-	14	-	TRBV6-6	TRBJ1-1	CASSYLASNTEAFF	TGTGCCAGCAGTTACCTCGCCTCGAACACTGAAGCTTTCTTT
-	17	TRBD2	TRBV6-2/TRBV6-3	TRBJ2-1	CASSSIRDNSRGGGQFF	TGTGCCAGCAGTTCCATACGGGACAATTCGCGGGGGGGCGGGCAGTTCTTC
many	14	-	TRBV18	TRBJ1-4	CASSPGWSNEKLFF	TGTGCCAGCTCACCCGGGTGGTCTAATGAAAAACTGTTTTTT
-	12	-	TRBV11-3	TRBJ1-1	CASSLLNTGAFF	TGTGCCAGCAGCCTCCTGAACACTGGAGCTTTCTTT
-	14	-	TRBV30	TRBJ1-5	CAWSLGLGDQPQHF	TGTGCCTGGAGTTTAGGACTGGGAGACCAGCCCCAGCATTTT
many	14	-	TRBV5-6	TRBJ1-3	CASRAQVSGNTIYF	TGTGCCAGCAGAGCTCAGGTGTCTGGAAACACCATATATTTT
many	14	TRBD2	TRBV7-2	TRBJ2-7	CASSLGLAGAEQYF	TGTGCCAGCAGCCTCGGACTAGCGGGGGCCGAGCAGTACTTC
-	14	TRBD1	TRBV25-1	TRBJ2-7	CTSSVGTGAYEQYF	TGTACCAGCAGTGTGGGGACAGGGGCCTACGAGCAGTACTTC
-	17	TRBD1	TRBV19	TRBJ2-3	CASSRTGAILLTDTQYF	TGTGCCAGTTCCCGGACAGGAGCTATTCTACTCACAGATACGCAGTATTTT
many	15	TRBD2	TRBV20-1	TRBJ2-5	CSANRVAGGGETQYF	TGCAGTGCTAATCGGGTAGCGGGGGGGGGAGAGACCCAGTACTTC
many	14	-	TRBV7-8	TRBJ1-6	CASSLGGVGSPLHF	TGTGCCAGCAGCTTAGGGGGGGTGGGATCACCCCTCCACTTT
-	15	-	TRBV20-1	TRBJ2-3	CSARDAAGVTDTQYF	TGCAGTGCTAGAGATGCGGCAGGTGTCACAGATACGCAGTATTTT